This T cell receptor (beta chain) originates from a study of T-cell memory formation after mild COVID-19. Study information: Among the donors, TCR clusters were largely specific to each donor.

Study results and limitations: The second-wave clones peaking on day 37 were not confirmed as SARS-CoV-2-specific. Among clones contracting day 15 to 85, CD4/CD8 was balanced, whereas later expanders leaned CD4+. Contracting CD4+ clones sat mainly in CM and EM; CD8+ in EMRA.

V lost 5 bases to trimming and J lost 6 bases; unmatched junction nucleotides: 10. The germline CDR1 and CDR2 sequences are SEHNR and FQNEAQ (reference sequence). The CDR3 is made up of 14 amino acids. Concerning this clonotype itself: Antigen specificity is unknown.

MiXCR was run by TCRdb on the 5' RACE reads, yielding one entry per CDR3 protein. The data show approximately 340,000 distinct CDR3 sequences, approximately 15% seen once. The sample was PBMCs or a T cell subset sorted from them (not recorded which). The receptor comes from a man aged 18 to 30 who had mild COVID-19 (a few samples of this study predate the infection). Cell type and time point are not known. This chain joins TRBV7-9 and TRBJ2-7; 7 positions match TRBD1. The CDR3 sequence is CASSLGGSGFEQYF. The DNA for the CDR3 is TGTGCCAGCAGCCTAGGGGGCTCTGGGTTCGAGCAGTACTTC.